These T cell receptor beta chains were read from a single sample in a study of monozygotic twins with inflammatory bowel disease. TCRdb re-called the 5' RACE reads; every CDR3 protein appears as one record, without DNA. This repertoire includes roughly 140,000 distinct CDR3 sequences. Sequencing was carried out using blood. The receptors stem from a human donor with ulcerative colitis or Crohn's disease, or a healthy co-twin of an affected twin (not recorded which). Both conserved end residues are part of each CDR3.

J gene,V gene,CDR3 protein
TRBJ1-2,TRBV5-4,CASSSAPGLANYGYTF
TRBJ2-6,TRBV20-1,CSARDLGANVLTF
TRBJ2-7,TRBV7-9,CASSSTGPSEQYF
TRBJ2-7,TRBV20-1,CSARTGGQSYEQYF
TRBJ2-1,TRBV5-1,CASSPGQGSYNEQFF
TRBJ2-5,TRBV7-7,CASSLAGGAAETQYF
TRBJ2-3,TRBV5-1,CASSPIAGRTTDTQYF
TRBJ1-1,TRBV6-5,CASSRNRGRGSTEAFF
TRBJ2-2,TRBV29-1,CSVVRGRTESGELFF
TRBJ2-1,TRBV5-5,CASSRTSGGAYEQFF
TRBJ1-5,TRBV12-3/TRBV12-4,CASSTRQGAVQPQHF
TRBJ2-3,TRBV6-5,CASSYPGTGNTDTQYF
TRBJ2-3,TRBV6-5,CASSYDRVSTDTQYF
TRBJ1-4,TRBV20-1,CSAPWRGGWEKLFF
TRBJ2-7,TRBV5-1,CASSLRGSSSYEQYF
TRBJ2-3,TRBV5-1,CASSLGQGSETDTQYF
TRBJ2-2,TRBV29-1,CSVVVGDDRANTGELFF
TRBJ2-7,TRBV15,CATSRDVGQGDYEQYF
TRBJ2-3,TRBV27,CASNDYQDTDTQYF
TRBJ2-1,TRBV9,CASSVGLLAGGNEQFF
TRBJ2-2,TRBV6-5,CASSYPPGPNTGELFF
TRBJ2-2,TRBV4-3,CASQTLAGRTGELFF